This is a list of T cell receptor beta chains from one sample in a study of T cell responses to AZD1222 COVID-19 vaccine. Some clones are missing from TCRdb's copy, which holds only in-frame ones; the method was immunoSEQ multiplex PCR. This sample has about 120,000 clones, with roughly 89% found just once. This specimen consisted of peripheral blood, obtained on day 0 of AZD1222 vaccination. Receptors were obtained from an adult in good health. Each CDR3 is given with its conserved first and last residue. The D gene is left open where the match is weak. Size is omitted from some rows. Given values are once, few, many or a class for expanded clones.

D gene: .
clone size: .
J gene: TRBJ1-3
V gene: TRBV7-8
CDR3 protein: CASRTGGFGNTIYF
CDR3 DNA: TGTGCCAGCAGAACCGGGGGCTTTGGAAACACCATATATTTT

D gene: .
clone size: .
J gene: TRBJ1-5
V gene: TRBV5-5
CDR3 protein: CASSLGNQPQHF
CDR3 DNA: TGTGCCAGCAGCTTGGGCAATCAGCCCCAGCATTTT

D gene: TRBD2
clone size: few
J gene: TRBJ2-7
V gene: TRBV7-7
CDR3 protein: CASSRGTSGSYEQYF
CDR3 DNA: TGTGCTAGCAGCCGAGGGACTAGCGGCTCCTACGAGCAGTACTTC

D gene: .
clone size: few
J gene: TRBJ1-1
V gene: TRBV18
CDR3 protein: CASSQQRSSWDTEAFF
CDR3 DNA: TGTGCCAGCTCACAACAGAGGAGCTCCTGGGACACTGAAGCTTTCTTT

D gene: TRBD2
clone size: .
J gene: TRBJ2-7
V gene: TRBV6-4
CDR3 protein: CASSAGLVSYEQYF
CDR3 DNA: TGTGCCAGCAGCGCCGGACTAGTATCCTACGAGCAGTACTTC

D gene: TRBD2
clone size: once
J gene: TRBJ2-3
V gene: TRBV27
CDR3 protein: CASSFGLAVDTQYF
CDR3 DNA: TGTGCCAGCAGTTTCGGACTAGCGGTAGATACGCAGTATTTT

D gene: .
clone size: .
J gene: TRBJ2-7
V gene: TRBV19
CDR3 protein: CASRTTVTGVYEQYF
CDR3 DNA: TGTGCCAGTAGGACCACCGTTACGGGAGTCTACGAGCAGTACTTC

D gene: TRBD1
clone size: once
J gene: TRBJ1-2
V gene: TRBV19
CDR3 protein: CASSPAPGQGAGGYTF
CDR3 DNA: TGTGCCAGTAGCCCTGCCCCGGGACAGGGGGCGGGGGGCTACACCTTC

D gene: .
clone size: .
J gene: TRBJ1-6
V gene: TRBV12-3/TRBV12-4
CDR3 protein: CASRRGRYSPLHF
CDR3 DNA: TGTGCCAGCAGGAGAGGTCGCTATTCACCCCTCCACTTT

D gene: .
clone size: .
J gene: TRBJ1-4
V gene: TRBV5-8
CDR3 protein: CASRTLGENEKLFF
CDR3 DNA: TGTGCCAGCAGAACCCTAGGGGAGAATGAAAAACTGTTTTTT

D gene: TRBD2
clone size: .
J gene: TRBJ2-2
V gene: TRBV4-2
CDR3 protein: CASSQNSWLAGKNTGELFF
CDR3 DNA: TGTGCCAGCAGCCAAAATAGCTGGCTAGCGGGGAAGAACACCGGGGAGCTGTTTTTT

D gene: .
clone size: .
J gene: TRBJ1-1
V gene: TRBV6-5
CDR3 protein: CASGRGSNTEAFF
CDR3 DNA: TGTGCCAGCGGCAGGGGCTCGAACACTGAAGCTTTCTTT

D gene: TRBD1
clone size: .
J gene: TRBJ2-7
V gene: TRBV14
CDR3 protein: CASSQLGTASYEQYF
CDR3 DNA: TGTGCCAGCAGCCAACTTGGGACAGCTTCCTACGAGCAGTACTTC

D gene: .
clone size: .
J gene: TRBJ2-5
V gene: TRBV15
CDR3 protein: CATQEGTETQYF
CDR3 DNA: TGTGCCACTCAGGAGGGAACGGAGACCCAGTACTTC

D gene: .
clone size: .
J gene: TRBJ1-2
V gene: TRBV5-4
CDR3 protein: CASSPIGPNGYTF
CDR3 DNA: TGTGCCAGCAGCCCCATCGGCCCCAACGGCTACACCTTC

D gene: TRBD2
clone size: .
J gene: TRBJ2-3
V gene: TRBV18
CDR3 protein: CASSPSSSGGDTQYF
CDR3 DNA: TGTGCCAGCTCACCATCTTCTAGCGGGGGTGATACGCAGTATTTT

D gene: .
clone size: .
J gene: TRBJ1-4
V gene: TRBV4-2
CDR3 protein: CASSQVGTTNEKLFF
CDR3 DNA: TGTGCCAGCAGCCAAGTGGGTACAACTAATGAAAAACTGTTTTTT

D gene: TRBD2
clone size: .
J gene: TRBJ2-7
V gene: TRBV24-1
CDR3 protein: CATSDPGTSDEQYF
CDR3 DNA: TGTGCCACCAGTGATCCGGGGACTAGCGACGAGCAGTACTTC

D gene: .
clone size: .
J gene: TRBJ1-2
V gene: TRBV9
CDR3 protein: CASSVGVGDYTF
CDR3 DNA: TGTGCCAGCAGCGTAGGAGTGGGGGACTACACCTTC

D gene: TRBD2
clone size: .
J gene: TRBJ2-3
V gene: TRBV7-9
CDR3 protein: CASSLTSGGTDTQYF
CDR3 DNA: TGTGCCAGCAGCTTGACTAGCGGGGGCACAGATACGCAGTATTTT

D gene: TRBD2
clone size: .
J gene: TRBJ2-4
V gene: TRBV19
CDR3 protein: CASTTAGGATKNIQYF
CDR3 DNA: TGTGCCAGTACTACTGCGGGGGGGGCAACCAAAAACATTCAGTACTTC

D gene: TRBD1
clone size: .
J gene: TRBJ1-2
V gene: TRBV27
CDR3 protein: CASSLAGGIFGLGYTF
CDR3 DNA: TGTGCCAGCAGTTTGGCAGGGGGCATCTTCGGTCTTGGCTACACCTTC

D gene: .
clone size: .
J gene: TRBJ2-5
V gene: TRBV2
CDR3 protein: CASSLILQETQYF
CDR3 DNA: TGTGCCAGCAGTCTCATTTTACAAGAGACCCAGTACTTC

D gene: .
clone size: .
J gene: TRBJ1-3
V gene: TRBV7-9
CDR3 protein: CASSWALGVVSGNTIYF
CDR3 DNA: TGTGCCAGCAGCTGGGCCTTGGGGGTGGTTTCTGGAAACACCATATATTTT

D gene: .
clone size: once
J gene: TRBJ1-2
V gene: TRBV29-1
CDR3 protein: CSVEPRRENYGYTF
CDR3 DNA: TGCAGCGTTGAACCTCGGAGAGAAAACTATGGCTACACCTTC

D gene: TRBD2
clone size: .
J gene: TRBJ2-3
V gene: TRBV7-3
CDR3 protein: CASSLKLAGGTDTQYF
CDR3 DNA: TGTGCCAGCAGCTTAAAGCTAGCGGGGGGTACAGATACGCAGTATTTT

D gene: .
clone size: .
J gene: TRBJ1-4
V gene: TRBV28
CDR3 protein: CASSSGNDEKLFF
CDR3 DNA: TGTGCCAGCAGTTCCGGGAATGATGAAAAACTGTTTTTT

D gene: TRBD2
clone size: .
J gene: TRBJ2-1
V gene: TRBV11-2
CDR3 protein: CASTEAGEAPYNEQFF
CDR3 DNA: TGTGCCAGCACCGAAGCGGGAGAGGCACCCTACAATGAGCAGTTCTTC

D gene: TRBD1
clone size: .
J gene: TRBJ1-3
V gene: TRBV6-6
CDR3 protein: CASSYGQGRKNTIYF
CDR3 DNA: TGTGCCAGCAGTTACGGACAGGGGCGCAAAAACACCATATATTTT

D gene: .
clone size: .
J gene: TRBJ2-3
V gene: TRBV15
CDR3 protein: CATSRVPDTQYF
CDR3 DNA: TGTGCCACCAGCAGAGTTCCAGATACGCAGTATTTT